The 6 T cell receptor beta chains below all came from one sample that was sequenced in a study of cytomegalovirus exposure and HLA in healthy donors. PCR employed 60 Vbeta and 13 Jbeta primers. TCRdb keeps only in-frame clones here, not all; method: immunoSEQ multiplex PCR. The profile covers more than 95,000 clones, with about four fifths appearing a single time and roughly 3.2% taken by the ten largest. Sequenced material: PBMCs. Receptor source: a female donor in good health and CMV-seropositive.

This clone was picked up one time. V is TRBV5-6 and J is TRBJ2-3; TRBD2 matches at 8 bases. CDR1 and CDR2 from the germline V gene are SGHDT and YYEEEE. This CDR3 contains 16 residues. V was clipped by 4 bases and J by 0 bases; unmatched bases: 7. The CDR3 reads CASSPRTSRSTDTQYF. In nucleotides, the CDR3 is TGTGCCAGCAGCCCCCGGACTAGCAGGAGCACAGATACGCAGTATTTT.

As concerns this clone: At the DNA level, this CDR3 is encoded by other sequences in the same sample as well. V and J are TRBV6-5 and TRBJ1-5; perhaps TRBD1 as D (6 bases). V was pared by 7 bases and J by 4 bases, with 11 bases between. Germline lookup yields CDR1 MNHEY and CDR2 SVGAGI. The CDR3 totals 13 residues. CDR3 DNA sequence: TGTGCCAGCACTCAGGGGTCGAATCAGCCCCAGCATTTT. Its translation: CASTQGSNQPQHF.

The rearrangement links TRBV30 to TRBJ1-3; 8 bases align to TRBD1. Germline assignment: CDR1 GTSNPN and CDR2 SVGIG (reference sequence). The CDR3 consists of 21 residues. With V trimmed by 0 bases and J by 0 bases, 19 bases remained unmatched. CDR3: CAWSVLGSGQGPPSSGNTIYF. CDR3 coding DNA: TGTGCCTGGAGTGTATTAGGGTCAGGACAGGGTCCCCCGAGCTCTGGAAACACCATATATTTT.

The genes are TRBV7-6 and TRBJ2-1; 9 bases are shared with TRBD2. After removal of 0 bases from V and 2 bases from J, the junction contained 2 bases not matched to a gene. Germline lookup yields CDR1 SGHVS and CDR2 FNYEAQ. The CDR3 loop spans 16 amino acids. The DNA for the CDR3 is TGTGCCAGCAGCTTAGCGGGCGGGGGGGCCTACAATGAGCAGTTCTTC. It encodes CASSLAGGGAYNEQFF.

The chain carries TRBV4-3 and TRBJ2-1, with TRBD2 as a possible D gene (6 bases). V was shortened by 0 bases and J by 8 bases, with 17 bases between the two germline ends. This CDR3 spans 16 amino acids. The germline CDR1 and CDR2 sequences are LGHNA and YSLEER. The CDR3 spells CASSQDRGGRRDEQFF. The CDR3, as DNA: TGCGCCAGCAGCCAAGATCGGGGAGGCAGGAGGGATGAGCAGTTCTTC.

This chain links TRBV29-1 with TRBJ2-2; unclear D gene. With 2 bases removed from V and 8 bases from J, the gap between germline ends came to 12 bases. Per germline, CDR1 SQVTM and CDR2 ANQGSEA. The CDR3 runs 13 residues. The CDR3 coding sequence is TGCAGCGTTGAACTAGTGCAGACTGGGGAGCTGTTTTTT. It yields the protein CSVELVQTGELFF.